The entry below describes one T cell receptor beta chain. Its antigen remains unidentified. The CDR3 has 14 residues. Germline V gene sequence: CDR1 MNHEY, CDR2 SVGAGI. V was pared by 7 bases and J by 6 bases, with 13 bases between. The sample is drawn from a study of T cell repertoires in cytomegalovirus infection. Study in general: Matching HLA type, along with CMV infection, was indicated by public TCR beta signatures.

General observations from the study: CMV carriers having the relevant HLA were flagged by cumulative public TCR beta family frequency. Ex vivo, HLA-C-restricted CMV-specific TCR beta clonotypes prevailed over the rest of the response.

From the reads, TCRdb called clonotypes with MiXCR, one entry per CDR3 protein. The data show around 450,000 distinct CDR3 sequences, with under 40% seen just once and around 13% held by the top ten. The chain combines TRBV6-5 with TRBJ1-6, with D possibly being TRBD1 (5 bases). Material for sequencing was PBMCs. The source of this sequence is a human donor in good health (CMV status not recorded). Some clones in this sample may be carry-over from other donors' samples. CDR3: CASTRDRFNSPLHF. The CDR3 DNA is TGTGCCAGCACCCGGGACCGCTTTAATTCACCCCTCCACTTT.